This T cell receptor (beta chain) was observed in a study of memory CD4+ T cells and cytomegalovirus serostatus. The overall study: Of the healthy Belgian adults, several were CMV seropositive and about 24 seronegative.

V lost 5 bases to trimming and J lost 5 bases; unmatched junction nucleotides: 10. This CDR3 has 15 amino acids. The V gene's germline CDR1 is SGHNT and CDR2 YYREEE (reference sequence). Authors' processing steps: Out-of-frame sequences were removed, leaving 2 million to 2.5 million distinct TCRbeta sequences. Generated by immunoSEQ multiplex PCR, the TCRdb table keeps only in-frame clones and is missing some. The V and J calls and clone size were taken over from that table, and D and trimming were inferred from the DNA. The sample contains approximately 44,000 clones, approximately 80% of which appear only once. Single viable CD3+CD4+CD8-CD45RO+ cells were sorted as the memory CD4+ T cells. Donors' CMV status reflects serum IgG against pp150, pp28, p38, p52.

This sequence joins TRBV5-4 and TRBJ2-7; the match to TRBD2 covers 10 bases. The receptor was isolated from an adult in good health and CMV-seronegative. Specimen: memory CD4+ T cells from blood. The CDR3 DNA reads TGTGCCAGCAGTTCCGGACTAGCGGATCGGCACGAGCAGTACTTC. Its translation is CASSSGLADRHEQYF. The whole variable domain, remainder taken from reference TRBV5-4 and TRBJ2-7, is ETGVTQSPTHLIKTRGQQVTLRCSSQSGHNTVSWYQQALGQGPQFIFQYYREEENGRGNFPPRFSGLQFPNYSSELNVNALELDDSALYLCASSSGLADRHEQYFGPGTRLTVT.